The clone carrying this T cell receptor (beta chain) came up many times. The same CDR3 is also encoded by other DNA sequences in this sample. This sample is drawn from a study of shared clonotypes between healthy human individuals. The CDR3 has 14 amino acids. In germline, CDR1 is GTSNPN, CDR2 SVGIG (reference sequence). V shed 3 bases and J shed 6 bases, with 15 bases lying between them. The run depth of the assay was deep. The data were produced by immunoSEQ multiplex PCR, yet TCRdb's version contains in-frame clones alone and is incomplete. Of some 96,000 clones in the sample, less than 60% were seen once.

V usage is TRBV30 and J usage is TRBJ2-1; perhaps TRBD1 as D (6 bases). This TCR came from a woman in her thirties or forties in good health. Some clones in this sample may be carry-over from other donors' samples. The sequencing sample was made of PBMCs. The CDR3 loop reads CAWSRGGRINEQFF. In DNA form, the CDR3 reads TGTGCCTGGAGCAGGGGCGGGCGGATCAATGAGCAGTTCTTC.